This entry lists 16 T cell receptor beta chains sequenced from one sample in a study of blood T cell repertoires in COVID-19 (dated by TCRdb to 2019 to 2021). The library was generated by the immunoSEQ multiplex PCR assay. As stored in TCRdb, this immuneACCESS dataset retains in-frame rearrangements with V and J assigned. A fraction of the clones does not appear; measured against another copy, unresolved V genes explain less than half of the discrepancy, and the remainder lacks a known reason. The sample data list about 93,000 clones, and almost 90% of these were observed just once. The top ten hold around 1.5% of the sample. Source material: peripheral blood. The source of these receptors is a human donor with active COVID-19. The donor label of this sample is uncertain.

This clone was detected once. J is TRBJ1-2 and V is TRBV11-2, with TRBD1 identical over 7 bases. V dropped 5 bases and J dropped 2; count of bases not matched to a gene: 8. The CDR3 runs 15 residues. Germline assignment: CDR1 SGHAT and CDR2 FQNNGV. The CDR3 bases are TGTGCCAGCAGCCCGACGACAGGGTTCAACTATGGCTACACCTTC. This translates into CASSPTTGFNYGYTF. The complete variable domain, with remaining parts taken from reference TRBV11-2 and TRBJ1-2, reads EAGVAQSPRYKIIEKRQSVAFWCNPISGHATLYWYQQILGQGPKLLIQFQNNGVVDDSQLPKDRFSAERLKGVDSTLKIQPAKLEDSAVYLCASSPTTGFNYGYTFGSGTRLTVV.

The CDR3 spells CASSLPNRGQETQYF. As DNA, the CDR3 is TGTGCCAGCAGCTTGCCAAACCGGGGCCAAGAGACCCAGTACTTC. This chain uses TRBV5-6 with TRBJ2-5, with D possibly matching TRBD2 (5 bases). Germline V gene sequence: CDR1 SGHDT, CDR2 YYEEEE. V lost 1 base to trimming and J lost 1 base, with 11 bases between them. This CDR3 has 15 residues.

The chain couples TRBV25-1 to TRBJ1-2, with 8 bases aligning to TRBD1. CDR3 length equals 15 residues. The V gene's germline CDR1 is MGHDK and CDR2 SYGVNS. V shed 7 bases, J shed 5 bases, and the junction held 12 bases outside the gene matches. The CDR3 nucleotides are TGTGCCAGCACCAAGGGACAGGATCGTGGTTATGGCTACACCTTC. Residues: CASTKGQDRGYGYTF.

The count of this clone is one. The gene calls are TRBV6-6 and TRBJ1-6; possibly TRBD1 for D (5 bases). Trimming pared 5 bases from V and 7 bases from J, leaving 12 bases between. The CDR3 spans 14 residues. The germline V gene encodes CDR1 MNHNY and CDR2 SVGAGI (reference sequence). The CDR3 DNA is TGTGCCAGCAGTCTGCGGAGGGGAAATTCACCCCTCCACTTT. As protein: CASSLRRGNSPLHF.

The V call is TRBV5-1, the J call TRBJ2-4; 10 positions match TRBD1. From germline, CDR1 is SGHRS and CDR2 YFSETQ. Trimming cost V 4 bases and J 6 bases; bases outside gene matches: 4. The CDR3 consists of 14 residues. The CDR3, as DNA: TGCGCCAGCAGCCCGGGACAGGGGCCAAACATTCAGTACTTC. Translating it yields CASSPGQGPNIQYF.

This chain uses TRBV19 with TRBJ1-1; tentative D call: TRBD1 (6 bases). The V and J ends lost 3 bases and 2 bases respectively, with 13 bases between them. CDR3 length equals 15 residues. Germline V gives CDR1 LNHDA, CDR2 SQIVND (reference sequence). CDR3 sequence: CASSIGPRGNTEAFF. The DNA for the CDR3 is TGTGCCAGTAGTATCGGCCCCAGGGGTAACACTGAAGCTTTCTTT.

The chain has TRBV5-1 and TRBJ2-2; 8 bases are shared with TRBD1. J lost 4 bases, V lost 2 bases, and 7 bases had no gene match. Germline-derived CDR1 and CDR2 are SGHRS and YFSETQ. This CDR3 region has 16 residues. CDR3 residues: CASSFTPGQATGELFF. CDR3 in DNA: TGCGCCAGCAGCTTCACTCCGGGACAGGCCACCGGGGAGCTGTTTTTT.

The chain carries TRBV19 and TRBJ2-3; no reliable D call. Trimming pared 3 bases from V and 6 bases from J, leaving 19 bases between. CDR3 size: 16 residues. Looked up from germline, CDR1 is LNHDA and CDR2 is SQIVND (reference sequence). CDR3 protein: CASSINSRPKADTQYF. The CDR3, as DNA: TGTGCCAGTAGTATCAATTCGAGGCCTAAGGCGGATACGCAGTATTTT.

V usage is TRBV30 and J usage is TRBJ1-5; TRBD1 matches 7 bases. V dropped 2 bases and J dropped 5; count of bases not matched to a gene: 6. This CDR3 region has 14 residues. Germline V gene lookup returns CDR1 GTSNPN and CDR2 SVGIG (reference sequence). CDR3 sequence reads: CAWSRRGTDQPQHF. CDR3 DNA sequence: TGTGCCTGGAGTCGCAGGGGGACGGATCAGCCCCAGCATTTT.

This clone was detected only a few times. The chain is built from TRBV7-9 and TRBJ1-2; D call uncertain. Germline V gene sequence: CDR1 SEHNR, CDR2 FQNEAQ (reference sequence). Trimming left V 3 bases short and J 3 bases short, with 5 bases between. The CDR3 runs to 12 residues. The CDR3 DNA sequence: TGTGCCAGCAGCTTGCAGGACTATGGCTACACCTTC. It yields the protein CASSLQDYGYTF.

The chain links TRBV5-6 to TRBJ2-7, with D perhaps matching TRBD1 (6 bases). Trimming stripped 4 bases from V and 2 bases from J, with 13 bases between. The CDR3 extends over 14 amino acids. Germline V gives CDR1 SGHDT, CDR2 YYEEEE. CDR3 DNA sequence: TGTGCCAGCAGCCGAAACAGGGCGGCCTACGAGCAGTACTTC. Translating it yields CASSRNRAAYEQYF.

The rearrangement links TRBV5-1 to TRBJ2-2; D gene unclear. V was clipped by 4 bases and J by 3 bases, with 7 bases between them. The CDR3 is 13 amino acids. CDR1 is SGHRS and CDR2 is YFSETQ in the germline V gene. CDR3 coding DNA: TGCGCCAGCAGCCACAGCTACACCGGGGAGCTGTTTTTT. Translated: CASSHSYTGELFF.

The chain employs TRBV28 and TRBJ2-7; TRBD2 agrees at 11 bases. V lost 5 bases, J lost 2 bases, and 5 bases stayed unmatched. The CDR3 is 15 residues long. CDR1 MDHEN and CDR2 SYDVKM come from the germline V gene. This chain's CDR3 is CASSATSGGAYEQYF. CDR3 nucleotide sequence: TGTGCCAGCAGTGCCACTAGCGGGGGCGCCTACGAGCAGTACTTC. Based on the CDR3 plus reference TRBV28 and TRBJ2-7, the full variable domain is DVKVTQSSRYLVKRTGEKVFLECVQDMDHENMFWYRQDPGLGLRLIYFSYDVKMKEKGDIPEGYSVSREKKERFSLILESASTNQTSMYLCASSATSGGAYEQYFGPGTRLTVT.

The V and J genes are TRBV18 and TRBJ1-4, with D possibly TRBD1 on 5 matching bases. This CDR3 spans 15 amino acids. Germline CDR1 and CDR2: KGHSH and LQKENI. V lost 1 base, J lost 8 bases, and 14 bases lay in between. For the CDR3, the DNA is TGTGCCAGCTCACCACTTCCAGGGCCGCAAGAAAAACTGTTTTTT. Encoded protein: CASSPLPGPQEKLFF.

This clone has a single count. This sequence joins TRBV4-2 and TRBJ2-3; D is possibly TRBD1 (6 bases). Trimming shortened V by 0 bases and J by 0 bases, and 7 bases separated the two germline ends. The CDR3 extends over 15 amino acids. Germline V gives CDR1 LGHNA, CDR2 YNFKEQ. The DNA of the CDR3 is TGTGCCAGCAGCCAAGAGAGGGGGAGCACAGATACGCAGTATTTT. Translated: CASSQERGSTDTQYF.

The chain employs TRBV19 and TRBJ1-1; 11 nucleotides line up with TRBD1. V trimming: 5 bases; J trimming: 4 bases; junction bases outside the gene matches: 3. This CDR3 has 14 residues. Germline CDR1 LNHDA, CDR2 SQIVND (reference sequence). Here the CDR3 reads CASSVGTGGTEAFF. CDR3 nucleotide sequence: TGTGCCAGTAGTGTGGGGACAGGGGGCACTGAAGCTTTCTTT. Supplemented by reference TRBV19 and TRBJ1-1, the full variable domain reads DGGITQSPKYLFRKEGQNVTLSCEQNLNHDAMYWYRQDPGQGLRLIYYSQIVNDFQKGDIAEGYSVSREKKESFPLTVTSAQKNPTAFYLCASSVGTGGTEAFFGQGTRLTVV.